Listed below are T cell receptor beta chains from one sample, sequenced in a study of regulatory T cells in long-lasting Graves disease. MiXCR, applied by TCRdb to the multiplex PCR reads, yields one record per CDR3 protein. The top ten hold roughly 27% of the sample, which has roughly 350,000 distinct CDR3 sequences, 16% seen once. Separately, the same data were catalogued under a study of T cells in Graves' hyperthyroidism and ophthalmopathy.

Sequenced here: peripheral blood mononuclear cells (PBMCs), sampled at new diagnosis, from a patient treated with antithyroid drugs. The receptors originated from a man in his forties with Graves disease. Both conserved end residues are part of each CDR3. D genes are given only for firm matches. The size entry is marked missing in some rows and otherwise reads once, few, many or a size class.

>TRBJ2-3|TRBD1|TRBV18|many
CASSPGLTGGSTDTQYF
TGTGCCAGCTCACCGGGCTTGACAGGGGGTTCCACAGATACGCAGTATTTT
>TRBJ2-3|NA|TRBV9|many
CASSVGRRGVTDTQYF
TGTGCCAGCAGCGTAGGTCGCAGGGGAGTCACAGATACGCAGTATTTT
>TRBJ2-3|TRBD2|TRBV20-1|many
CSANLAGGADTQYF
TGCAGTGCCAATCTAGCGGGGGGGGCAGATACGCAGTATTTT
>TRBJ2-3|NA|TRBV18|many
CASSLISTDTQYF
TGTGCCAGCTCACTGATTAGCACAGATACGCAGTATTTT
>TRBJ1-1|NA|TRBV6-2/TRBV6-3|few
CASSYYGDEAFF
TGTGCCAGCAGTTACTACGGAGATGAAGCTTTCTTT
>TRBJ2-1|NA|TRBV7-9|many
CASRSTRGSNEQFF
TGTGCCAGCAGGTCGACCCGAGGGAGCAATGAGCAGTTCTTC
>TRBJ1-3|NA|TRBV4-1|NA
CASSQELNTIYF
TGCGCCAGCAGCCAAGAACTAAACACCATATATTTT
>TRBJ1-2|NA|TRBV6-2/TRBV6-3|many
CASSYSSGGNYGYTF
TGTGCCAGCAGTTACTCGAGCGGTGGAAACTATGGCTACACCTTC
>TRBJ1-1|TRBD1|TRBV9|many
CASSQGQGRNTEAFF
TGTGCCAGCAGCCAGGGACAGGGGAGGAACACTGAAGCTTTCTTT
>TRBJ1-1|TRBD1|TRBV5-1|many
CASSAQGGTEAFF
TGCGCCAGCAGCGCGCAGGGGGGCACTGAAGCTTTCTTT
>TRBJ1-6|NA|TRBV18|many
CASSYGQLNSPLHF
TGTGCCAGCTCATACGGACAGCTTAATTCACCCCTCCACTTT
>TRBJ2-5|NA|TRBV4-1|NA
CASSRPQWGGRETQYF
TGCGCCAGCAGCCGACCCCAGTGGGGGGGCCGTGAGACCCAGTACTTC
>TRBJ2-3|NA|TRBV29-1|NA
CSVEELAGDTQYF
TGCAGCGTTGAGGAGCTAGCCGGAGATACGCAGTATTTT
>TRBJ2-2|NA|TRBV5-6|NA
CASSLGTYYTGELFF
TGTGCCAGCAGCTTAGGGACTTACTACACCGGGGAGCTGTTTTTT
>TRBJ2-1|NA|TRBV6-1|many
CASSEGRGSYNEQFF
TGTGCCAGCAGTGAAGGGAGAGGCTCCTACAATGAGCAGTTCTTC
>TRBJ2-3|TRBD2|TRBV20-1|many
CSARLAGNTDTQYF
TGCAGTGCTCGACTAGCGGGGAACACAGATACGCAGTATTTT
>TRBJ1-3|TRBD1|TRBV28|few
CASSSDRGGNTIYF
TGTGCCAGCAGTTCAGACAGGGGTGGAAACACCATATATTTT
>TRBJ2-1|NA|TRBV18|many
CASSPRRGQSLHNEQFF
TGTGCCAGCTCACCACGACGGGGACAAAGCCTCCACAATGAGCAGTTCTTC
>TRBJ1-3|TRBD1|TRBV5-1|NA
CASSLMPGQYSGNTIYF
TGCGCCAGCAGCTTAATGCCGGGACAGTACTCTGGAAACACCATATATTTT
>TRBJ1-1|TRBD1|TRBV11-2|NA
CASSSRGQADAFF
TGTGCCAGCAGCTCGCGAGGACAGGCAGACGCTTTCTTT
>TRBJ2-5|NA|TRBV9|NA
CASSVRDAETQYF
TGTGCCAGCAGCGTCCGCGACGCAGAGACCCAGTACTTC
>TRBJ1-1|TRBD1|TRBV7-2|NA
CASSLDRGRSEAFF
TGTGCCAGCAGCTTAGACAGGGGGCGATCTGAAGCTTTCTTT
>TRBJ1-5|NA|TRBV2|many
CASSSQGSNQPQHF
TGTGCCAGCAGCTCACAGGGAAGCAATCAGCCCCAGCATTTT
>TRBJ1-1|NA|TRBV27|many
CASIPRAGEAFF
TGTGCCAGCATTCCCCGGGCAGGGGAAGCTTTCTTT
>TRBJ2-5|TRBD1|TRBV14|once
CASSQARGIQETQYF
TGTGCCAGCAGCCAAGCCAGGGGGATACAAGAGACCCAGTACTTC
>TRBJ2-5|NA|TRBV10-3|many
CAISEWRDEETQYF
TGTGCCATCAGTGAGTGGCGGGATGAGGAGACCCAGTACTTC
>TRBJ1-5|TRBD1|TRBV2|many
CASSSRDRGYQPQHF
TGTGCCAGCAGTTCCAGGGACAGGGGTTATCAGCCCCAGCATTTT
>TRBJ1-1|NA|TRBV5-1|NA
CASSLENPGQDGAFF
TGCGCCAGCAGCTTGGAGAATCCGGGCCAGGACGGAGCTTTCTTT
>TRBJ1-5|NA|TRBV19|few
CASSIMDGDQPQHF
TGTGCCAGTAGTATAATGGACGGGGATCAGCCCCAGCATTTT
>TRBJ1-1|TRBD1|TRBV4-1|many
CASSQDDRVGTEAFF
TGCGCCAGCAGCCAAGATGACAGGGTCGGCACTGAAGCTTTCTTT
>TRBJ2-6|NA|TRBV12-3/TRBV12-4|few
CASSFPQIPGANVLTF
TGTGCCAGCAGTTTTCCGCAGATCCCGGGGGCCAACGTCCTGACTTTC
>TRBJ2-5|TRBD2|TRBV6-1|many
CASSLRGLAVPQETQYF
TGTGCCAGCAGTCTTCGGGGACTAGCGGTTCCACAAGAGACCCAGTACTTC
>TRBJ2-5|NA|TRBV20-1|many
CSAGRPLVRETQYF
TGCAGTGCTGGAAGGCCCCTCGTCAGGGAGACCCAGTACTTC
>TRBJ1-1|NA|TRBV2|many
CASSVLPGADTEAFF
TGTGCCAGCAGTGTGCTTCCAGGGGCCGACACTGAAGCTTTCTTT
>TRBJ2-3|NA|TRBV7-9|few
CASSLGPGLTITDTQYF
TGTGCCAGCAGCTTAGGGCCGGGACTGACTATCACAGATACGCAGTATTTT
>TRBJ1-6|NA|TRBV27|few
CASSFGTQGPHSPLHF
TGTGCCAGCAGTTTTGGAACCCAGGGTCCTCATTCACCCCTCCACTTT
>TRBJ2-2|NA|TRBV2|many
CASATDTGELFF
TGTGCCAGCGCTACAGACACCGGGGAGCTGTTTTTT
>TRBJ2-7|NA|TRBV28|few
CASRTASLYEQYF
TGTGCCAGCAGGACGGCCTCCCTCTACGAGCAGTACTTC
>TRBJ2-3|NA|TRBV20-1|few
CSAQGRGGRTDTQYF
TGCAGTGCTCAAGGGAGGGGGGGACGCACAGATACGCAGTATTTT
>TRBJ2-5|NA|TRBV14|many
CASSHRLSETQYF
TGTGCCAGCAGCCACAGGCTATCGGAGACCCAGTACTTC
>TRBJ2-7|NA|TRBV12-3/TRBV12-4|NA
CASSQGFNEQYF
TGTGCCAGCAGTCAGGGTTTCAACGAGCAGTACTTC
>TRBJ2-5|NA|TRBV28|many
CASSTRSETQYF
TGTGCCAGCAGCACAAGATCCGAGACCCAGTACTTC
>TRBJ2-1|NA|TRBV7-9|many
CASSLHLQATYNEQFF
TGTGCCAGCAGCTTACATTTGCAGGCCACCTACAATGAGCAGTTCTTC
>TRBJ2-5|TRBD2|TRBV24-1|NA
CATSGGTSGGGETQYF
TGTGCCACCAGTGGCGGGACTAGCGGGGGGGGAGAGACCCAGTACTTC
>TRBJ2-5|TRBD2|TRBV7-2|many
CASSFLGLARETQYF
TGTGCCAGCAGCTTTCTGGGACTAGCGAGGGAGACCCAGTACTTC
>TRBJ2-5|NA|TRBV5-1|few
CASSLAQRGPQETQYF
TGCGCCAGCAGCTTGGCCCAACGGGGGCCCCAAGAGACCCAGTACTTC
>TRBJ1-5|NA|TRBV6-2/TRBV6-3|many
CASSQGIPQHF
TGTGCCAGCTCCCAGGGGATTCCCCAGCATTTT
>TRBJ2-2|TRBD2|TRBV9|NA
CASRKGLANTGELFF
TGTGCCAGCAGGAAGGGACTAGCGAACACCGGGGAGCTGTTTTTT
>TRBJ2-5|NA|TRBV2|NA
CASSEGTIPIQAETQYF
TGTGCCAGCAGTGAGGGCACCATTCCCATCCAAGCGGAGACCCAGTACTTC
>TRBJ1-2|NA|TRBV28|many
CASSLGLTDYGYTF
TGTGCCAGCAGTCTCGGCCTTACTGACTATGGCTACACCTTC
>TRBJ2-6|TRBD1|TRBV12-3/TRBV12-4|many
CASRPTGGLGANVLTF
TGTGCCAGCAGACCCACAGGGGGCCTAGGGGCCAACGTCCTGACTTTC
>TRBJ2-7|NA|TRBV5-1|many
CASSTSGTTYEQYF
TGCGCCAGCAGCACCTCCGGGACAACCTACGAGCAGTACTTC
>TRBJ2-7|NA|TRBV5-6|few
CASSLGGSAYEQYF
TGTGCCAGCAGCTTGGGGGGATCGGCCTACGAGCAGTACTTC
>TRBJ2-2|TRBD1|TRBV11-3|many
CASRRTGTGELFF
TGTGCCAGCAGACGGACAGGGACCGGGGAGCTGTTTTTT
>TRBJ2-5|TRBD1|TRBV6-2/TRBV6-3|many
CASRGTGGWETQYF
TGTGCCAGCAGGGGGACAGGGGGCTGGGAGACCCAGTACTTC
>TRBJ2-5|NA|TRBV4-2|many
CASSQDRGPQETQYF
TGTGCCAGCAGCCAAGACAGGGGACCCCAAGAGACCCAGTACTTC
>TRBJ1-4|NA|TRBV5-1|few
CASRPSGVTNEKLFF
TGCGCCAGCAGACCATCAGGGGTAACTAATGAAAAACTGTTTTTT